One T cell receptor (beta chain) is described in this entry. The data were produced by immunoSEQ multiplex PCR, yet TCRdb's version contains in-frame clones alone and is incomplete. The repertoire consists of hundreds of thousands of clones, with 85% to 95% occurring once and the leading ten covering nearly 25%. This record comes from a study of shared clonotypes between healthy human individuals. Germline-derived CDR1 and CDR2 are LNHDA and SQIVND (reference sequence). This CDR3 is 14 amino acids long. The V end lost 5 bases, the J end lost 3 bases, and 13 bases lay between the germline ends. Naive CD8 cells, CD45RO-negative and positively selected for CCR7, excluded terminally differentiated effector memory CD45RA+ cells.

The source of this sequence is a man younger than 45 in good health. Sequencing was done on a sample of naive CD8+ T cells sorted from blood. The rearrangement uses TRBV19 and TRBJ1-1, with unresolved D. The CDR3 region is CASSRQHKDTEAFF. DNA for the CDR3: TGTGCCAGTAGTCGTCAGCATAAGGACACTGAAGCTTTCTTT.